Listed below are T cell receptor beta chains from one sample, sequenced in a study of T cell clones after liver transplantation. The data were produced by immunoSEQ multiplex PCR, yet TCRdb's version contains in-frame clones alone and is incomplete. This table holds about 120,000 clones, just over 90% found once. Sequencing was performed on CD4+ T cells from blood, taken 12 months after liver transplant. The receptors derive from a human patient who received a liver transplant. Some of the T cells may derive from the graft donor. CDR3s include the opening cysteine and the closing phenylalanine or tryptophan.

TRBJ2-3	TRBV11-2	CASSLRTGGTDTQYF
TRBJ1-2	TRBV6-6	CASSYLTSNYGYTF
TRBJ1-6	TRBV6-4	CATRRGIGSPLHF
TRBJ2-3	TRBV6-5	CASSLRGEGTDTQYF
TRBJ2-7	TRBV13	CASSRGQLYEQYF
TRBJ2-5	TRBV11-2	CASSLDGRALTEETQYF
TRBJ2-6	TRBV7-2	CASSPQVRSSGANVLTF
TRBJ2-2	TRBV7-3	CASSETGGQDTGELFF
TRBJ2-7	TRBV7-8	CASSLVALAYEQYF
TRBJ2-7	TRBV19	CASSLLSYEQYF
TRBJ2-2	TRBV4-1	CASSQDPRGRNTGELFF
TRBJ2-7	TRBV5-1	CASSLGKARGEQYF
TRBJ1-5	TRBV2	CASSANRGSNQPQHF
TRBJ2-7	TRBV19	CASSIDTGGSYPHEQYF
TRBJ1-5	TRBV19	CASSYRDDQPQHF
TRBJ2-1	TRBV7-9	CASSFLAWNEQFF
TRBJ2-2	TRBV27	CASSYRSPGGTGELFF
TRBJ2-7	TRBV28	CASKPGTSGRLSYEQYF
TRBJ1-1	TRBV7-9	CASSLALRGGSMNTEAFF
TRBJ2-6	TRBV28	CASSMALSGANVLTF
TRBJ2-3	TRBV6-5	CASSNPGGSDTQYF
TRBJ2-7	TRBV11-2	CASSFDRAAYEQYF
TRBJ1-2	TRBV27	CASRLAVPGHGYTF
TRBJ2-1	TRBV6-1	CASRGPDRGQQFF
TRBJ1-1	TRBV4-3	CASSPGGQLEAFF
TRBJ1-2	TRBV14	CASSLKGQGYGYTF
TRBJ1-1	TRBV28	CASRSGTARATEAFF
TRBJ1-2	TRBV6-5	CASSYDTNYGYTF
TRBJ2-2	TRBV10-3	CAISESGRDTGELFF
TRBJ2-1	TRBV11-3	CASSSDHEQFF
TRBJ1-1	TRBV28	CASSFRHDNTEAFF
TRBJ2-3	TRBV19	CASSIDPPGVSTDTQYF
TRBJ1-4	TRBV5-1	CASSLGQGDNEKLFF
TRBJ1-1	TRBV6-1	CASSVRGAGGTEEAFF
TRBJ1-2	TRBV6-5	CASSLYRDYGYTF
TRBJ1-3	TRBV9	CASSTGDSPSSGNTIYF
TRBJ2-4	TRBV2	CASMDFADASAKNIQYF
TRBJ2-1	TRBV2	CASNLRSGSEQFF
TRBJ1-5	TRBV12-5	CASGLARDNQPQHF
TRBJ2-5	TRBV30	CAWSGQSQETQYF
TRBJ2-5	TRBV11-2	CASSLARDRATVAQYF
TRBJ2-1	TRBV11-3	CASSLKAGGPGEQFF
TRBJ1-1	TRBV18	CASSDNEDTEAFF
TRBJ2-1	TRBV5-6	CASRAGAGDEQFF
TRBJ2-5	TRBV5-1	CASSLALMQETQYF
TRBJ2-2	TRBV30	CACPSGRRLTNTGELFF
TRBJ1-1	TRBV7-2	CASSGHLNTEAFF
TRBJ2-1	TRBV29-1	CSVRGGSPEQFF
TRBJ2-7	TRBV19	CASSISNRADEQYF
TRBJ1-5	TRBV5-1	CASSLTGLSNQPQHF
TRBJ1-1	TRBV6-5	CASSKAFMNTEAFF